The 5 T cell receptor beta chains reported below all come from one sample, sequenced in a study of T cell repertoires in cytomegalovirus infection. TCRdb processed the reads anew with MiXCR; each CDR3 protein has one entry. The sample contains about a million distinct CDR3 sequences, roughly 31% of which appear only once. No antigens are known for them. The material was cultured CD8+ T cells from PBMCs, obtained from culture after CMV antigen stimulation. The receptor set was obtained from a human donor in good health (CMV status not recorded). Some clones in this sample may be carry-over from other donors' samples.

V is TRBV7-9 and J is TRBJ1-1; D unresolved. The CDR3 length is 14 residues. Trimming left V 7 bases short and J 5 bases short, with 17 bases between. Germline values: CDR1 SEHNR, CDR2 FQNEAQ (reference sequence). The CDR3 here is CASIPSALETEAFF. The CDR3 region has the DNA TGTGCCAGCATCCCCTCGGCTTTAGAAACTGAAGCTTTCTTT.

Points on this clonotype: This likely comes from a read error, as the CDR3 has no conserved phenylalanine or tryptophan at its end. This sequence joins TRBV6-6 and TRBJ2-7; D is uncertain. Deletions cut 2 bases from V and 6 bases from J, with 11 bases between. The V gene's germline CDR1 is MNHNY and CDR2 SVGAGI (reference sequence). The CDR3 length is 13 residues. CDR3 sequence reads: CASSYGDRTEQYS. CDR3 DNA sequence: TGTGCCAGCAGTTACGGAGATAGAACCGAGCAGTACTCC.

The chain joins TRBV9 to TRBJ2-3; 13 nucleotides align to TRBD2. The germline V gene encodes CDR1 SGDLS and CDR2 YYNGEE. The length of the CDR3 is 17 residues. V was clipped by 3 bases and J by 0 bases; unmatched bases: 4. CDR3 region: CASSERLAGGSTDTQYF. The CDR3 DNA follows: TGTGCCAGCAGCGAACGACTAGCGGGGGGTAGCACAGATACGCAGTATTTT. Drawing the rest from reference TRBV9 and TRBJ2-3, the complete variable domain is DSGVTQTPKHLITATGQRVTLRCSPRSGDLSVYWYQQSLDQGLQFLIQYYNGEERAKGNILERFSAQQFPDLHSELNLSSLELGDSALYFCASSERLAGGSTDTQYFGPGTRLTVL.

There are a few counts of this clonotype. The chain combines TRBV19 with TRBJ1-1; D call uncertain. The CDR3 contains 14 residues. The ends were cut back, 2 bases at V and 2 bases at J, with 9 bases in the middle. Per germline, CDR1 LNHDA and CDR2 SQIVND (reference sequence). The DNA of the CDR3 is TGTGCCAGTAGTATAATTCGGGGAAACACTGAAGCTTTCTTT. This codes for CASSIIRGNTEAFF. Together with reference TRBV19 and TRBJ1-1, the CDR3 gives the full variable domain: DGGITQSPKYLFRKEGQNVTLSCEQNLNHDAMYWYRQDPGQGLRLIYYSQIVNDFQKGDIAEGYSVSREKKESFPLTVTSAQKNPTAFYLCASSIIRGNTEAFFGQGTRLTVV.

The V gene is TRBV7-8, the J gene TRBJ2-2; possibly TRBD2 for D (6 bases). Trimming removed 2 bases at V and 5 bases at J, with 24 bases between. The CDR3 extends over 19 amino acids. Germline CDR1 and CDR2: SGHVS and FQNEAQ. CDR3 nucleotide sequence: TGTGCCAGCAGCTTAAGGAGATCCCAGGCGGGGCTCCGAACCGGGGAGCTGTTTTTT. Residues: CASSLRRSQAGLRTGELFF.